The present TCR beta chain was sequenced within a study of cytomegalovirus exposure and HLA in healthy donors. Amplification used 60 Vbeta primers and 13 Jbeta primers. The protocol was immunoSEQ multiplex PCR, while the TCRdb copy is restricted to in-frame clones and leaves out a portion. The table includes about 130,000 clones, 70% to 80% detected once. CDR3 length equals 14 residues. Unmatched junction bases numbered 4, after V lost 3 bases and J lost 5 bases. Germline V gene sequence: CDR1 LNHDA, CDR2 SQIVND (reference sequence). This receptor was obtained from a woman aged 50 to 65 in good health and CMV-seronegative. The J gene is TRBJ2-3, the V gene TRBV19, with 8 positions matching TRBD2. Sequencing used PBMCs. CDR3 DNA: TGTGCCAGTAGTATGGGCCGGGAGGGAGATACGCAGTATTTT. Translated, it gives CASSMGREGDTQYF.